This TCR beta chain originates from a study of blood T cell repertoires in COVID-19. On the study more broadly: COVID-19 samples collected from the United States, Italy and Spain covered acute and convalescent phases. PBMCs, B-cell-depleted T cells, or T cells were the source of the cDNA or gDNA that made up the material.

The germline V gene encodes CDR1 ENHRY and CDR2 SYGVKD. The CDR3 sequence is 21 residues long. Trimming stripped 3 bases from V and 6 bases from J, with 32 bases between. Only in-frame clones appear in the TCRdb table, and some are missing; sequencing was by immunoSEQ multiplex PCR. The data contain 100,000 to 150,000 clones, more than 80% of them seen just once; the ten biggest clones take up about 3.3%. The specimen sequenced was peripheral blood. The clonotype was recovered from a woman aged 80 or over with COVID-19, enrolled during active disease. The J gene is TRBJ2-2, the V gene TRBV10-3; D is perhaps TRBD1 (6 bases). The CDR3 sequence is CAISDTHRVSGRLTFAGELFF. In DNA form, the CDR3 reads TGTGCCATCAGTGACACGCACAGGGTTTCTGGCCGACTAACGTTCGCCGGGGAGCTGTTTTTT.